This TCR beta chain is from a study of T-cell reconstitution after alpha-beta-depleted transplantation in children. Unique molecular identifiers were incorporated during preparation of the TCRbeta library. TCRdb fed the PCR reads into MiXCR, producing one record per CDR3 protein. The profile covers about 500,000 distinct CDR3 sequences, with around a third appearing a single time and around 2.5% taken by the ten largest. Germline V gene sequence: CDR1 SGHAT, CDR2 FQNNGV. The CDR3 has 19 amino acids. Germline trimming cut 4 bases from V and 1 base from J; bases unmatched to any gene: 9. The sequence came from a human donor who donated a stem cell graft to a child with aplastic anemia. Sequences were derived from PBMCs from the stem cell graft donor, sampled from the stem cell graft. The gene calls are TRBV11-2 and TRBJ2-1, with 14 bases identical to TRBD2. The CDR3 bases are TGTGCCAGCAGCTCCTTCGGGACTAGCGGGAGTCTTTCCTACAATGAGCAGTTCTTC. Protein sequence: CASSSFGTSGSLSYNEQFF.